This record covers a single T cell receptor beta chain. As yet, its antigen is unknown. Sequencing used immunoSEQ multiplex PCR; TCRdb keeps in-frame clones, though not all of them. The data hold roughly 420,000 clones, with about 91% observed a single time. This entry comes from a study of Ad26.COV2.S vaccination and SARS-CoV-2 variants. About the research overall: Among those in the COV1001 Ad26.COV2.S trial arm was the donor. Overall study results and limits: Those who received vaccine or placebo ended up with similar non-spike TCR breadth.

Treatment: over 15 received Ad26.COV2.S at low or high dose, single or two shots; 5 received placebo; per-sample allocation not given. The investigators took samples on day 63 after the first vaccine or placebo injection. Germline CDR1 and CDR2: ENHRY and SYGVKD. This CDR3 spans 15 amino acids. V was shortened by 8 bases and J by 0 bases, with 14 bases between the two germline ends. This specimen consisted of peripheral blood, obtained in a trial of Ad26.COV2.S vaccine versus placebo. The TCR comes from a person aged 18-60 years who received the Ad26.COV2.S COVID-19 vaccine or a placebo. The V gene is TRBV10-3, the J gene TRBJ2-1; possible D gene TRBD2, 6 bases. The CDR3 coding sequence is TGTGCCATCGAGTCCGCGGGAAGCTCCTACAATGAGCAGTTCTTC. It is translated as CAIESAGSSYNEQFF.